The 18 T cell receptor beta chains below come from one sample, sequenced in a study of T cell changes during pregnancy in multiple sclerosis. The repertoire was sequenced with immunoSEQ multiplex PCR; TCRdb's copy has only in-frame clones and lacks some. This sample has about 94,000 clones, with about 94% found just once. The sequences come from peripheral blood, collected in the third trimester of pregnancy. The receptors shown here come from a female donor with multiple sclerosis, enrolled in a pregnancy study.

This chain connects TRBV25-1 to TRBJ2-7; 13 nucleotides line up with TRBD2. The CDR3 consists of 16 residues. Germline CDR1 and CDR2: MGHDK and SYGVNS. Trimming cost V 4 bases and J 1 base; bases outside gene matches: 4. The CDR3 spells CASSALGLAGSYEQYF. The CDR3 region has the DNA TGTGCCAGCAGTGCGTTGGGACTAGCGGGATCCTACGAGCAGTACTTC.

The chain uses TRBV2 and TRBJ1-2; 8 bases match TRBD1. This CDR3 comprises 15 residues. V shed 7 bases, J shed 1 base, and the junction held 8 bases outside the gene matches. CDR1 and CDR2 (germline): SNHLY, FYNNEI. In DNA, the CDR3 is TGTGCCAGCACCCCCAGGACAGGGAATAACTATGGCTACACCTTC. This translates into CASTPRTGNNYGYTF.

This clone has only one observation. The genes are TRBV2 and TRBJ1-2; a possible D gene is TRBD1 (6 bases). The V gene's germline CDR1 is SNHLY and CDR2 FYNNEI. This CDR3 comprises 15 residues. Deletions cut 4 bases from V and 3 bases from J, with 15 bases between. For the CDR3, the DNA is TGTGCCAGCAGTGCCGACAGGCCAGCAGACTATGGCTACACCTTC. Protein sequence: CASSADRPADYGYTF.

The CDR3 is CASSQPGTSVSSYNEQFF. The CDR3 DNA reads as TGCGCCAGCAGCCAGCCCGGGACTAGCGTTAGCTCCTACAATGAGCAGTTCTTC. The chain couples TRBV5-1 to TRBJ2-1, with TRBD2 matching 10 bases. The CDR3 totals 18 residues. V lost 4 bases to trimming and J lost 0 bases; unmatched junction nucleotides: 10. The germline gives CDR1 SGHRS, CDR2 YFSETQ.

V usage is TRBV10-3 and J usage is TRBJ1-2; 7 bases match TRBD1. V lost 2 bases to trimming and J lost 2 bases; unmatched junction nucleotides: 11. Germline V lookup: CDR1 ENHRY, CDR2 SYGVKD. The CDR3 totals 17 residues. The CDR3 bases are TGTGCCATCAGTGAGCACCACCAAGGGACAGCAAACTATGGCTACACCTTC. This sequence encodes CAISEHHQGTANYGYTF.

The chain carries TRBV6-1 and TRBJ1-5; no clear D gene. The CDR3 loop spans 17 amino acids. The V end lost 1 base, the J end lost 0 bases, and 13 bases lay between the germline ends. Germline V CDR1 and CDR2: MNHNS, SASEGT. For the CDR3, the DNA is TGTGCCAGCAGTGAAGGCGTCGTTACTTTTAGCAATCAGCCCCAGCATTTT. It yields the protein CASSEGVVTFSNQPQHF.

The rearrangement joins TRBV27 to TRBJ1-5; 12 nucleotides line up with TRBD1. Germline CDR1 MNHEY, CDR2 SMNVEV (reference sequence). V was clipped by 8 bases and J by 7 bases; unmatched bases: 6. CDR3 size: 14 residues. CDR3 nucleotides: TGTGCCAGCCAGGGACAGGGGGCACGACAGCCCCAGCATTTT. It codes for CASQGQGARQPQHF.

The chain couples TRBV2 to TRBJ2-1, with a weak D call TRBD2 (5 bases). Germline V gene lookup returns CDR1 SNHLY and CDR2 FYNNEI. V lost 5 bases and J lost 7, with 9 bases in between. This CDR3 has 12 amino acids. The CDR3 spells CASSPEGNEQFF. The CDR3 nucleotides are TGTGCCAGCAGTCCCGAGGGAAATGAGCAGTTCTTC.

This chain uses TRBV25-1 with TRBJ1-1; a weak D match, TRBD1 (5 bases). Per germline, CDR1 MGHDK and CDR2 SYGVNS. Trimming removed 10 bases at V and 4 bases at J, with 13 bases between. The CDR3 loop spans 12 amino acids. This chain's CDR3 is CATQKGFTEAFF. The CDR3 coding sequence is TGTGCCACCCAAAAGGGGTTCACTGAAGCTTTCTTT.

The chain joins TRBV13 to TRBJ2-7; tentatively, D is TRBD1 (6 bases). Germline V gives CDR1 PRHDT, CDR2 FYEKMQ (reference sequence). The V and J ends lost 4 bases and 0 bases respectively, with 13 bases between them. The CDR3 is 15 residues long. The CDR3 spells CASSSRTDPSYEQYF. In DNA form, the CDR3 reads TGTGCCAGCAGCTCCCGGACAGATCCCTCCTACGAGCAGTACTTC.

V is TRBV19 and J is TRBJ2-1; 9 positions agree with TRBD2. The CDR3 length is 13 residues. Germline V gene lookup returns CDR1 LNHDA and CDR2 SQIVND (reference sequence). V shed 4 bases, J shed 8 bases, and the junction held 3 bases outside the gene matches. The CDR3 DNA reads TGTGCCAGTAGTACGGGACTAGCCTATGAGCAGTTCTTC. Protein product: CASSTGLAYEQFF.

CDR3 DNA: TGTGCCAGCAGTTACTCGGGAGGGCGGGGCCAAGAGACCCAGTACTTC. This sequence encodes CASSYSGGRGQETQYF. This rearrangement joins TRBV6-6 to TRBJ2-5, with TRBD2 identical over 7 bases. CDR1 and CDR2 from the germline V gene are MNHNY and SVGAGI (reference sequence). Trimming cost V 0 bases and J 1 base; bases outside gene matches: 5. This CDR3 comprises 16 residues.

The chain combines TRBV4-1 with TRBJ2-3; D might be TRBD2 (6 bases). With 3 bases removed from V and 4 bases from J, the gap between germline ends came to 11 bases. The germline V gene encodes CDR1 MGHRA and CDR2 YSYEKL. The CDR3 loop spans 14 amino acids. DNA for the CDR3: TGCGCCAGCAGCCAGAGGACGGGGGCAGATACGCAGTATTTT. As protein: CASSQRTGADTQYF.

The chain recombines TRBV7-9 with TRBJ2-3; 14 nucleotides line up with TRBD2. The CDR3 spans 17 residues. Germline-derived CDR1 and CDR2 are SEHNR and FQNEAQ (reference sequence). Germline trimming cut 5 bases from V and 0 bases from J; bases unmatched to any gene: 4. CDR3 in amino acids: CASSVTSGRGSTDTQYF. The CDR3 DNA reads as TGTGCCAGCAGCGTGACTAGCGGGAGGGGTAGCACAGATACGCAGTATTTT.

The J gene is TRBJ1-5, the V gene TRBV6-6, with no clear D. CDR1 is MNHNY, CDR2 SVGAGI, per germline (reference sequence). V was cut by 6 bases and J by 0 bases, with 6 bases left in between. The CDR3 runs 13 residues. The CDR3 nucleotides are TGTGCCAGCAGACAGATTAGCAATCAGCCCCAGCATTTT. The encoded protein is CASRQISNQPQHF.

CDR3 residues: CASSLAAVLNTEAFF. The CDR3, as DNA: TGTGCCAGCAGCTTGGCCGCGGTCCTGAACACTGAAGCTTTCTTT. The rearrangement links TRBV11-1 to TRBJ1-1; D is unclear. Germline CDR1 reads SGHAT; CDR2 reads FQDESV (reference sequence). There are 15 residues in the CDR3. V lost 3 bases, J lost 0 bases, and 11 bases lay in between.

The CDR3 nucleotides are TGTGCCAGCAGTTTCTTGACAAGTCTGAACACTGAAGCTTTCTTT. Translated, it gives CASSFLTSLNTEAFF. The V and J genes are TRBV27 and TRBJ1-1; D is unclear. The germline V and J ends were trimmed by 3 bases and 0 bases, with 11 bases remaining between them. Germline loops: CDR1 MNHEY, CDR2 SMNVEV (reference sequence). The CDR3 contains 15 residues.

The V and J genes are TRBV28 and TRBJ1-2, with 7 positions matching TRBD1. Germline-derived CDR1 and CDR2 are MDHEN and SYDVKM. The CDR3 runs 14 residues. V shed 3 bases, J shed 4 bases, and the junction held 5 bases outside the gene matches. CDR3 in amino acids: CASSFTGEAYGYTF. The CDR3 DNA reads TGTGCCAGCAGTTTCACAGGGGAGGCCTATGGCTACACCTTC.